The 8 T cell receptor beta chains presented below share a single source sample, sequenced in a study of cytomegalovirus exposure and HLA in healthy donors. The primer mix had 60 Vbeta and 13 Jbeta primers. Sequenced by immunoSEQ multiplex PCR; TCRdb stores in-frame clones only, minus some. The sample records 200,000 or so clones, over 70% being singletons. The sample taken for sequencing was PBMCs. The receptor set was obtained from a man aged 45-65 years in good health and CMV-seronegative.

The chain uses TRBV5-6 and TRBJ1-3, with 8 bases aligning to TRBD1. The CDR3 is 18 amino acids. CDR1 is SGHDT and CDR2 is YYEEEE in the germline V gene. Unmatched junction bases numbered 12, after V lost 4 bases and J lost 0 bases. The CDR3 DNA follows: TGTGCCAGCAGCCAAACCAAGACAGGGGCCCTCTCTGGAAACACCATATATTTT. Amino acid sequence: CASSQTKTGALSGNTIYF.

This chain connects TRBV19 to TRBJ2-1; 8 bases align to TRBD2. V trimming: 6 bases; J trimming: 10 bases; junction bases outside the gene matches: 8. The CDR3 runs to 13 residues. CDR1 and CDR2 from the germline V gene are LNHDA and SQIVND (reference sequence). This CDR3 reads CASSPGLGTEQFF. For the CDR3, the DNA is TGTGCCAGTAGCCCGGGACTAGGGACCGAGCAGTTCTTC.

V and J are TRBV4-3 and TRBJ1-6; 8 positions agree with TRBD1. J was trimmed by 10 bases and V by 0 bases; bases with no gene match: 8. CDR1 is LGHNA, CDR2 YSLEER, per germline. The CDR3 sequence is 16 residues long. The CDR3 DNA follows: TGCGCCAGCAGCCAAGAAGCAGGACAGGGATTGTCACCCCTCCACTTT. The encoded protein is CASSQEAGQGLSPLHF.

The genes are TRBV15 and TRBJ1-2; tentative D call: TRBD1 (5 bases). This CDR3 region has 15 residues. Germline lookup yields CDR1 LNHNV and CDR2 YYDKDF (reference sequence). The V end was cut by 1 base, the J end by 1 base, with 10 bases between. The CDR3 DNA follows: TGTGCCACCAGCAGAGGAGGGGACTATAACTATGGCTACACCTTC. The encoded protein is CATSRGGDYNYGYTF.

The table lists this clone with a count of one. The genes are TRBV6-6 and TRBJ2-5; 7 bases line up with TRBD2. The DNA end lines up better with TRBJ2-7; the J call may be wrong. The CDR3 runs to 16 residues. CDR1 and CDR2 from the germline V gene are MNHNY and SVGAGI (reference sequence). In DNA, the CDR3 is TGTGCCAGCAGTTACAAGCGTAGCGGGTCCACCTACGAGCAGTACTTC. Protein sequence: CASSYKRSGSTYEQYF.

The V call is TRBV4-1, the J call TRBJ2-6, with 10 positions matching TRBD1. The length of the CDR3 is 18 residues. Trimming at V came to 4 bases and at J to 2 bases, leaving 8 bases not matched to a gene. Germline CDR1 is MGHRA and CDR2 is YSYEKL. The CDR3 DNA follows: TGCGCCAGCAGCCGGGAACGCGGGACAGGGGCTGGGGCCAACGTCCTGACTTTC. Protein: CASSRERGTGAGANVLTF.

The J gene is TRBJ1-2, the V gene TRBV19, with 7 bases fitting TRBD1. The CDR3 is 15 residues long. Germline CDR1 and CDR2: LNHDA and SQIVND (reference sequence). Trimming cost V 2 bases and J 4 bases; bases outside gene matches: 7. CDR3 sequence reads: CASSIKDRNLYGYTF. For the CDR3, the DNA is TGTGCCAGTAGTATAAAGGACAGGAACCTCTATGGCTACACCTTC. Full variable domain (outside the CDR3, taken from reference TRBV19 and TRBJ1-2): DGGITQSPKYLFRKEGQNVTLSCEQNLNHDAMYWYRQDPGQGLRLIYYSQIVNDFQKGDIAEGYSVSREKKESFPLTVTSAQKNPTAFYLCASSIKDRNLYGYTFGSGTRLTVV.

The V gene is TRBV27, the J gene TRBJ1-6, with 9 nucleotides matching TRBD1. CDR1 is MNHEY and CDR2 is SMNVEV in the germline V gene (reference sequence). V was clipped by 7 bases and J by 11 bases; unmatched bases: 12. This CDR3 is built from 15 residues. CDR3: CASKTSPGTGTPLHF. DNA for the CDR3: TGTGCCAGCAAAACCAGTCCCGGGACAGGGACACCCCTCCACTTT.